These T cell receptor beta chains were read from a single sample in a study of technical replicates of blood from a few donors. Assay used: immunoSEQ multiplex PCR; TCRdb lists only in-frame clones, some missing. The data contain about 81,000 clones, around four fifths of them singletons. The sample comprised PBMCs. Receptor source: a human donor in good health. Some clones in this sample may be carry-over from other donors' samples. CDR3s include the opening cysteine and the closing phenylalanine or tryptophan. A D gene is named only where the DNA matches it firmly.

j_call: TRBJ1-3; v_call: TRBV5-4; d_call: NA; cdr3_aa: CASSIPGSSGNTIYF; cdr3_nt: TGTGCCAGCAGCATACCCGGGTCCTCTGGAAACACCATATATTTT
j_call: TRBJ2-7; v_call: TRBV7-9; d_call: NA; cdr3_aa: CASSLGRGYEQYF; cdr3_nt: TGTGCCAGCAGCTTAGGTAGGGGCTACGAGCAGTACTTC
j_call: TRBJ1-4; v_call: TRBV2; d_call: NA; cdr3_aa: CASGTGMNEKLFF; cdr3_nt: TGTGCCAGCGGAACAGGGATGAATGAAAAACTGTTTTTT
j_call: TRBJ1-6; v_call: TRBV30; d_call: TRBD1; cdr3_aa: CASKTGQGSSPLHF; cdr3_nt: TGTGCCTCTAAAACGGGACAGGGAAGCTCACCCCTCCACTTT
j_call: TRBJ1-1; v_call: TRBV7-9; d_call: NA; cdr3_aa: CASHREGGAFF; cdr3_nt: TGTGCCAGCCACAGGGAAGGGGGAGCTTTCTTT
j_call: TRBJ2-2; v_call: TRBV5-6; d_call: TRBD1; cdr3_aa: CASSLDRGTGYVGELFF; cdr3_nt: TGTGCCAGCAGCTTGGATCGTGGGACAGGGTACGTCGGGGAGCTGTTTTTT
j_call: TRBJ2-1; v_call: TRBV7-3; d_call: NA; cdr3_aa: CASSLGRDNEQFF; cdr3_nt: TGTGCCAGCAGCTTAGGCAGGGACAATGAGCAGTTCTTC
j_call: TRBJ2-7; v_call: TRBV11-1; d_call: NA; cdr3_aa: CASSLDLGRAGEQYF; cdr3_nt: TGTGCCAGCAGCTTAGACCTGGGGAGAGCCGGCGAGCAGTACTTC
j_call: TRBJ1-4; v_call: TRBV4-3; d_call: NA; cdr3_aa: CASSQAGGQREKLFF; cdr3_nt: TGCGCCAGCAGCCAAGCCGGGGGGCAACGTGAAAAACTGTTTTTT
j_call: TRBJ1-2; v_call: TRBV5-5; d_call: TRBD1; cdr3_aa: CASSLISQGAALGGYTF; cdr3_nt: TGTGCCAGCAGCTTGATTTCGCAGGGGGCAGCTTTAGGGGGCTACACCTTC
j_call: TRBJ2-7; v_call: TRBV4-1; d_call: NA; cdr3_aa: CASSPYVNYEQYF; cdr3_nt: TGCGCCAGCAGCCCGTATGTAAACTACGAGCAGTACTTC
j_call: TRBJ1-2; v_call: TRBV6-6; d_call: NA; cdr3_aa: CASRVTGSPSF; cdr3_nt: TGTGCCAGCAGGGTAACAGGATCCCCTTCCTTC
j_call: TRBJ2-3; v_call: TRBV30; d_call: NA; cdr3_aa: CASGHPGGADTQYF; cdr3_nt: TGTGCCAGTGGACATCCCGGTGGCGCGGATACGCAGTATTTT
j_call: TRBJ2-3; v_call: TRBV4-3; d_call: NA; cdr3_aa: CASSQEGHGSDTQYF; cdr3_nt: TGCGCCAGCAGCCAAGAAGGTCACGGGTCAGATACGCAGTATTTT
j_call: TRBJ1-6; v_call: TRBV19; d_call: TRBD1; cdr3_aa: CASSSPDRAYNSPLHF; cdr3_nt: TGTGCCAGTAGTAGTCCGGACAGGGCCTATAATTCACCCCTCCACTTT
j_call: TRBJ2-6; v_call: TRBV19; d_call: NA; cdr3_aa: CASSIFTASSGANVLTF; cdr3_nt: TGTGCCAGTAGTATTTTTACTGCCTCCTCTGGGGCCAACGTCCTGACTTTC
j_call: TRBJ1-5; v_call: TRBV30; d_call: NA; cdr3_aa: CAWSRGSNQPQHF; cdr3_nt: TGTGCCTGGAGTAGGGGTAGCAATCAGCCCCAGCATTTT